This T cell receptor (beta chain) is drawn from a study of vaccination and CD4 T cells after COVID-19. The Oncomine TCR Beta short-read assay generated sequence data from the DNA of cultured CD4+ T cells. MiXCR, run by TCRdb on the PCR reads, gives a single entry per CDR3 protein. In the table there are about 18,000 distinct CDR3 sequences, roughly two fifths of which are singletons. Treatment of the sample: 10-day PBMC culture with coronavirus spike peptide pools or control peptides (ViraFEST assay). Convalescent patients tested SARS-CoV-2 PCR positive from March to December 2020, before Alpha, Beta and Delta emerged. With approximately 9.9 ug/ml peptide pools and approximately 9.6 IU/ml IL-2, PBMCs were cultured at some 2.2 million per well. Replacement of half the medium with fresh IL-2 medium took place on days 3 and 7. A note on this clonotype: The antigen is not known.

Study results and caveats: 304 of 307 vaccine-specific clones from convalescent patients were spike mono-reactive.

Trimming cost V 4 bases and J 8 bases, with 8 bases left between them. Germline V lookup: CDR1 SSHAT, CDR2 FNYEAQ (reference sequence). The CDR3 has 12 residues. Here the sequenced sample was CD4+ T cells from blood, cultured in vitro, taken after SARS-CoV-2 vaccination. V is TRBV7-7 and J is TRBJ2-2; D gene ambiguous. This TCR was sampled from a human donor who had recovered from COVID-19. CDR3 in amino acids: CASSSNPGELFF. The CDR3 nucleotides read TGTGCCAGCAGCTCTAACCCAGGGGAGCTGTTTTTT.